This entry is about one TCR beta chain. Its antigen is not identified. 60 Vbeta and 13 Jbeta primers were used in PCR. Methods used by the authors: An analysis that came later counted 80 million or so unique TCR beta chains, some 11 million shared. Sequenced by immunoSEQ multiplex PCR; TCRdb stores in-frame clones only, minus some. That table supplies the V and J calls and clone size; D and trimming were determined from the DNA. The sample holds some 180,000 clones, about four fifths seen once. CDR1 and CDR2 from the germline V gene are SGDLS and YYNGEE. The CDR3 is 15 residues long. V shed 4 bases and J shed 0 bases, with 10 bases lying between them. These data come from a study of cytomegalovirus exposure and HLA in healthy donors. About the research overall: A prior analysis found 117 million unique TCR beta sequences from 150 million to 200 million T cells.

Study results and limitations: Association of a missense DCLRE1C variant with TCR beta V- and J-gene trimming was reported in a later analysis.

The sequencing sample was made of PBMCs. The genes are TRBV9 and TRBJ2-2; D is ambiguous. This clonotype was obtained from a female donor in good health and CMV-seronegative. The CDR3 region is CASSPRLANTGELFF. CDR3 bases: TGTGCCAGCAGCCCAAGACTGGCGAACACCGGGGAGCTGTTTTTT.